These 27 T cell receptor beta chains were all obtained from the same sample, sequenced in a study of OX40 agonist ivuxolimab in advanced cancers. Repertoires were generated with immunoSEQ multiplex PCR, while TCRdb's copy carries only in-frame clones and drops some. The table has about 32,000 clones, less than 90% seen once. The specimen comprised CD4+ or CD8+ T cells sorted from blood, sampled in a trial of the OX40 agonist ivuxolimab. The source is an adult with an advanced solid tumor such as melanoma, head and neck, liver or kidney cancer.

V gene TRBV28 combines with J gene TRBJ1-2; D is undetermined. The V end lost 2 bases, the J end lost 4 bases, and 14 bases lay between the germline ends. This CDR3 spans 15 amino acids. Germline CDR1 MDHEN, CDR2 SYDVKM. The CDR3 coding sequence is TGTGCCAGCAGTTTAAGTCCAGACCAACCCTATGGCTACACCTTC. Its translation is CASSLSPDQPYGYTF.

The rearrangement uses TRBV11-2 and TRBJ1-2; 9 bases map to TRBD1. Germline loops: CDR1 SGHAT, CDR2 FQNNGV. V shed 4 bases and J 0 bases; nucleotides not matched to a gene: 3. The CDR3 is 15 residues long. CDR3 loop: CASSWTGDSNYGYTF. For the CDR3, the DNA is TGTGCCAGCAGCTGGACAGGGGACTCTAACTATGGCTACACCTTC.

J is TRBJ2-7 and V is TRBV19; 9 bases line up with TRBD1. V was pared by 4 bases and J by 3 bases, with 4 bases of the junction left unmatched. This CDR3 has 14 amino acids. The germline V gene has CDR1 LNHDA and CDR2 SQIVND (reference sequence). DNA for the CDR3: TGTGCCAGTAGTAGGGGACAGGGAGACTACGAGCAGTACTTC. This sequence encodes CASSRGQGDYEQYF.

The chain couples TRBV15 to TRBJ2-1; 11 bases map to TRBD1. Germline V gene sequence: CDR1 LNHNV, CDR2 YYDKDF (reference sequence). There are 15 residues in the CDR3. The trim removed 1 base at V and 9 bases at J, leaving 5 bases unmatched. The CDR3 nucleotides are TGTGCCACCAGCAGAGCCGGGACAGGGGGTTCTGAGCAGTTCTTC. Translated: CATSRAGTGGSEQFF.

CDR3 sequence: CASSLALSTGELFF. The CDR3 DNA reads TGTGCCAGCAGCTTAGCGTTGAGCACCGGGGAGCTGTTTTTT. The gene calls are TRBV7-9 and TRBJ2-2; unclear D gene. Germline-derived CDR1 and CDR2 are SEHNR and FQNEAQ (reference sequence). This CDR3 contains 14 residues. The V end was cut by 0 bases, the J end by 4 bases, with 6 bases between. Combining the CDR3 with reference TRBV7-9 and TRBJ2-2 gives the whole variable domain DTGVSQNPRHKITKRGQNVTFRCDPISEHNRLYWYRQTLGQGPEFLTYFQNEAQLEKSRLLSDRFSAERPKGSFSTLEIQRTEQGDSAMYLCASSLALSTGELFFGEGSRLTVL.

V usage is TRBV27 and J usage is TRBJ2-7; D is unresolved. The CDR3 is 13 residues long. Germline V CDR1 and CDR2: MNHEY, SMNVEV (reference sequence). V was shortened by 6 bases and J by 1 base, with 10 bases between the two germline ends. Here the CDR3 DNA reads TGTGCCAGCAGCGTTGAAGAGTCCTACGAGCAGTACTTC. Its translation is CASSVEESYEQYF.

CDR3 residues: CASSRDSGANVLTF. The CDR3, as DNA: TGTGCCAGCAGTCGGGACTCTGGGGCCAACGTCCTGACTTTC. The gene calls are TRBV6-4 and TRBJ2-6, with a weak D call TRBD2 (5 bases). V dropped 5 bases and J dropped 0 bases, with 5 bases sitting between them. CDR3 length: 14 residues. Germline V gives CDR1 MRHNA, CDR2 SNTAGT.

V usage is TRBV2 and J usage is TRBJ1-1, with a tentative D call TRBD1 (6 bases). The length of the CDR3 is 13 residues. V was pared by 6 bases and J by 0 bases, with 8 bases between. From germline, CDR1 is SNHLY and CDR2 FYNNEI. This CDR3 reads CASRTGMNTEAFF. Written as DNA, the CDR3 is TGTGCCAGCAGGACAGGAATGAACACTGAAGCTTTCTTT.

The chain joins TRBV28 to TRBJ1-5; a weak D match, TRBD1 (5 bases). This CDR3 is built from 15 residues. From germline, CDR1 is MDHEN and CDR2 SYDVKM. Between the trimmed V and J ends, which lost 3 bases and 7 bases, there was a span of 16 bases. The CDR3 loop reads CASSLGRDRRQPQHF. The CDR3 coding sequence is TGTGCCAGCAGTTTGGGCAGGGATCGTCGGCAGCCCCAGCATTTT.

This clone turned up a few times. The rearrangement joins TRBV9 to TRBJ2-3; 9 bases are a match to TRBD1. Germline V CDR1 and CDR2: SGDLS, YYNGEE. The junction had 7 bases not matched to a gene; V was cut back by 3 bases and J by 5 bases. CDR3 size: 15 residues. CDR3 sequence: CASSGNRGPGDTQYF. In nucleotides, the CDR3 is TGTGCCAGCAGCGGCAACAGGGGGCCGGGAGATACGCAGTATTTT.

This chain joins TRBV9 and TRBJ2-1; possibly TRBD1 or TRBD2 for D (5 bases each). CDR3 length: 14 amino acids. Trimming stripped 0 bases from V and 9 bases from J, with 13 bases between. The germline gives CDR1 SGDLS, CDR2 YYNGEE. The chain's CDR3 is CASSVGYRGREQFF. CDR3 nucleotide sequence: TGTGCCAGCAGCGTAGGGTATCGGGGCCGTGAGCAGTTCTTC.

The rearrangement links TRBV21-1 to TRBJ2-3. TRBV21-1 is labeled a pseudogene. The CDR3 length is 14 residues. The CDR3 is CASSRRGGTDTQYF. The CDR3 region has the DNA TGTGCCAGCAGCCGGAGGGGGGGCACAGATACGCAGTATTTT.

The chain recombines TRBV9 with TRBJ1-1, with D uncertain. The germline V gene has CDR1 SGDLS and CDR2 YYNGEE. V lost 0 bases to trimming and J lost 1 base, with 7 bases between them. This CDR3 region has 14 residues. CDR3: CASSVAAGNTEAFF. CDR3 nucleotides: TGTGCCAGCAGCGTAGCGGCAGGGAACACTGAAGCTTTCTTT.

This chain connects TRBV29-1 to TRBJ1-2, with 8 bases lining up with TRBD1. Trimming took 0 bases from V and 6 from J; bases not matched to a gene: 6. Germline loops: CDR1 SQVTM, CDR2 ANQGSEA. The CDR3 is made up of 14 amino acids. CDR3 sequence (DNA): TGCAGCGTTGAAGATGAGGTGACAGGGGATGGCTACACCTTC. The encoded protein is CSVEDEVTGDGYTF.

This clone was seen a handful of times. This chain links TRBV6-1 with TRBJ2-3; D call uncertain. V was cut by 0 bases and J by 2 bases, with 9 bases left in between. CDR1 is MNHNS, CDR2 SASEGT, per germline. The CDR3 spans 15 residues. In DNA form, the CDR3 reads TGTGCCAGCAGTGAAGCAATAGAGCCCACAGATACGCAGTATTTT. Its translation: CASSEAIEPTDTQYF.

The chain links TRBV28 to TRBJ1-5; D is perhaps TRBD1 (6 bases). The CDR3 totals 15 residues. The germline gives CDR1 MDHEN, CDR2 SYDVKM. Trimming took 3 bases from V and 2 from J, leaving 11 bases between them. CDR3 sequence: CASSFRSGGNQPQHF. In nucleotides, the CDR3 is TGTGCCAGCAGTTTCCGTTCAGGGGGCAATCAGCCCCAGCATTTT.

This clone was detected once. The chain employs TRBV10-3 and TRBJ1-2; D gene uncertain. This CDR3 has 15 amino acids. Germline lookup yields CDR1 ENHRY and CDR2 SYGVKD. With 0 bases removed from V and 8 bases from J, the gap between germline ends came to 16 bases. CDR3 sequence reads: CAISESMAVTGGYTF. DNA of the CDR3: TGTGCCATCAGTGAGTCAATGGCAGTGACGGGCGGCTACACCTTC.

The chain couples TRBV27 to TRBJ2-5; D remains unclear. V lost 0 bases and J 1 base, leaving 6 bases between the germline ends. This CDR3 region has 14 residues. Germline V gene lookup returns CDR1 MNHEY and CDR2 SMNVEV (reference sequence). The CDR3 is CASSLSATQETQYF. For the CDR3, the DNA is TGTGCCAGCAGTTTATCGGCTACCCAAGAGACCCAGTACTTC.

This chain joins TRBV6-1 and TRBJ1-2; the match to TRBD1 covers 9 bases. This CDR3 region has 14 residues. V lost 5 bases, J lost 3 bases, and 4 bases stayed unmatched. Germline values: CDR1 MNHNS, CDR2 SASEGT. The CDR3 sequence is CASSFDRGDYGYTF. CDR3 nucleotide sequence: TGTGCCAGCAGTTTTGACAGGGGGGACTATGGCTACACCTTC.

This rearrangement joins TRBV6-1 to TRBJ2-7; D remains ambiguous. The germline V gene has CDR1 MNHNS and CDR2 SASEGT. The CDR3 has 15 amino acids. The V and J ends lost 8 bases and 0 bases respectively, with 17 bases between them. CDR3 in amino acids: CASSPLPDSSYEQYF. The DNA for the CDR3 is TGTGCCAGCTCCCCCCTACCGGATAGCTCCTACGAGCAGTACTTC.

The genes are TRBV27 and TRBJ2-7, with D maybe TRBD1 (6 bases). CDR1 is MNHEY, CDR2 SMNVEV, per germline (reference sequence). There are 14 residues in the CDR3. V lost 3 bases to trimming and J lost 10 bases, with 19 bases between them. The CDR3 is CASSFQPLSGEQYF. In DNA, the CDR3 is TGTGCCAGCAGTTTCCAGCCCCTCTCAGGGGAACAGTACTTC.

In this sample, this clone turned up a few times. The chain is built from TRBV15 and TRBJ2-6; weak D call: TRBD2 (7 bases). The CDR3 loop spans 20 amino acids. V dropped 0 bases and J dropped 5 bases, with 23 bases sitting between them. Germline V lookup: CDR1 LNHNV, CDR2 YYDKDF (reference sequence). The CDR3, as DNA: TGTGCCACCAGCAGAGATCGGGCGGGGGCCGTTTTTTCCAGGGCCAACGTCCTGACTTTC. Amino acid sequence: CATSRDRAGAVFSRANVLTF. Full variable domain (outside the CDR3, taken from reference TRBV15 and TRBJ2-6): DAMVIQNPRYQVTQFGKPVTLSCSQTLNHNVMYWYQQKSSQAPKLLFHYYDKDFNNEADTPDNFQSRRPNTSFCFLDIRSPGLGDTAMYLCATSRDRAGAVFSRANVLTFGAGSRLTVL.

Only a few counts were recorded for this clone. The rearrangement uses TRBV30 and TRBJ2-2, with a possible D match to TRBD2 (5 bases). This CDR3 is 14 amino acids long. Between the trimmed V and J ends, which lost 0 bases and 4 bases, there was a span of 9 bases. CDR1 is GTSNPN, CDR2 SVGIG, per germline (reference sequence). The CDR3 DNA reads as TGTGCCTGGAGTGTAGACGCGGGCACCGGGGAGCTGTTTTTT. Its translation is CAWSVDAGTGELFF.

The chain combines TRBV6-4 with TRBJ2-3, with D uncertain. Germline CDR1 MRHNA, CDR2 SNTAGT. Trimming cost V 0 bases and J 3 bases, with 10 bases left between them. This CDR3 comprises 15 residues. The CDR3 region is CASSDSIEATDTQYF. The CDR3 DNA follows: TGTGCCAGCAGTGACTCCATAGAAGCGACAGATACGCAGTATTTT.

This chain uses TRBV27 with TRBJ1-1, with D perhaps matching TRBD1 (6 bases). CDR1 MNHEY and CDR2 SMNVEV come from the germline V gene (reference sequence). Trimming removed 6 bases from V and 5 bases from J, with 13 bases in between. This CDR3 is built from 13 residues. The CDR3 sequence: CASSTGTRTEAFF. In DNA form, the CDR3 reads TGTGCCAGCAGCACAGGGACGAGGACTGAAGCTTTCTTT.

The rearrangement joins TRBV2 to TRBJ2-1, with a possible D match to TRBD2 (6 bases). Germline V CDR1 and CDR2: SNHLY, FYNNEI. Trimming shortened V by 6 bases and J by 6 bases, and 15 bases separated the two germline ends. The length of the CDR3 is 14 residues. CDR3 protein: CASRVAGPTNEQFF. The DNA of the CDR3 is TGTGCCAGCAGGGTCGCGGGACCTACCAATGAGCAGTTCTTC.

The chain links TRBV28 to TRBJ1-5; the D is unclear. V dropped 5 bases and J dropped 7 bases, with 9 bases sitting between them. The CDR3 extends over 12 amino acids. Germline V gene data show CDR1 as MDHEN and CDR2 as SYDVKM. The CDR3 DNA follows: TGTGCCAGCAGTACGCCTCAGCAGCCCCAGCATTTT. Its protein is CASSTPQQPQHF.